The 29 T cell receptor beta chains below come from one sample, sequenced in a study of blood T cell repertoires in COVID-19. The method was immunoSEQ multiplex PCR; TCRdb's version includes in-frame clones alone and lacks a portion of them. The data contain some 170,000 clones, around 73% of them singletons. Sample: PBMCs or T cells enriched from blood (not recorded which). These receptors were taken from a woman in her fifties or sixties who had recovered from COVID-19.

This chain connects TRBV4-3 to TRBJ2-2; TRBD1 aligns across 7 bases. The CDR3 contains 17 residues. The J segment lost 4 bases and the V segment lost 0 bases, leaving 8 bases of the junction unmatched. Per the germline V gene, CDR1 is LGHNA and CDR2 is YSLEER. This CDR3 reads CASSQDPSTGTTGELFF. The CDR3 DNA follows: TGCGCCAGCAGCCAAGATCCATCGACAGGGACCACCGGGGAGCTGTTTTTT.

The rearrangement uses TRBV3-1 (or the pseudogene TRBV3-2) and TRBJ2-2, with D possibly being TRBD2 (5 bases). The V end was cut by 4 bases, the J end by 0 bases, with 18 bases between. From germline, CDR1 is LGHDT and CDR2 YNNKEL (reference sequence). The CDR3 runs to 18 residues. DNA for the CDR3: TGTGCCAGCAGCCGGCCCGGGGTCGGCGGAACGAACACCGGGGAGCTGTTTTTT. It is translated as CASSRPGVGGTNTGELFF.

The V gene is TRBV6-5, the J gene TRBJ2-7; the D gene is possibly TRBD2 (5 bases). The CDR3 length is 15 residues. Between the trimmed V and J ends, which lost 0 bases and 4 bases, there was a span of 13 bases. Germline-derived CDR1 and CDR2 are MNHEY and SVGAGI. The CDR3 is CASSYSSAKGYEQYF. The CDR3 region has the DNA TGTGCCAGCAGTTACTCTAGCGCTAAGGGTTACGAGCAGTACTTC.

CDR3 nucleotide sequence: TGTGCCAGCAGTCCTAGCGGGGGGGGATACAATGAGCAGTTCTTC. Amino acids: CASSPSGGGYNEQFF. The J gene is TRBJ2-1, the V gene TRBV28, with 12 positions matching TRBD2. CDR3 size: 15 residues. V was clipped by 5 bases and J by 4 bases; unmatched bases: 3. Looked up from germline, CDR1 is MDHEN and CDR2 is SYDVKM. The full variable domain, rest sourced from reference TRBV28 and TRBJ2-1, is DVKVTQSSRYLVKRTGEKVFLECVQDMDHENMFWYRQDPGLGLRLIYFSYDVKMKEKGDIPEGYSVSREKKERFSLILESASTNQTSMYLCASSPSGGGYNEQFFGPGTRLTVL.

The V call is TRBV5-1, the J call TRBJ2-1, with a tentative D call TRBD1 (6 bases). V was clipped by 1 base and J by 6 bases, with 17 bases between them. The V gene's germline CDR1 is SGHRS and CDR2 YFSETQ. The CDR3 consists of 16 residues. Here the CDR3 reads CASSLSIRGWGNEQFF. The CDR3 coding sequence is TGCGCCAGCAGCTTGTCCATCAGGGGTTGGGGCAATGAGCAGTTCTTC. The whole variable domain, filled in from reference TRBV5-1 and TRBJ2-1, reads KAGVTQTPRYLIKTRGQQVTLSCSPISGHRSVSWYQQTPGQGLQFLFEYFSETQRNKGNFPGRFSGRQFSNSRSEMNVSTLELGDSALYLCASSLSIRGWGNEQFFGPGTRLTVL.

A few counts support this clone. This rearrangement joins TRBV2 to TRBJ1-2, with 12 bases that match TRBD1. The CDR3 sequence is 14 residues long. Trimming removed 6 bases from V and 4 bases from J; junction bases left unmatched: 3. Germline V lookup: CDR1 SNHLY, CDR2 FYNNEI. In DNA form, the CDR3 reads TGTGCCAGCAGAAGGGACAGGGGGCCCTATGGCTACACCTTC. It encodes CASRRDRGPYGYTF.

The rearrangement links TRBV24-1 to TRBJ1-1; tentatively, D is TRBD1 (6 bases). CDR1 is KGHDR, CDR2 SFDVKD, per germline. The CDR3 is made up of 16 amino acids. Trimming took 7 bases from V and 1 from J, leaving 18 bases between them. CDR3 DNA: TGTGCCACCAGCGCTAGGGGGGGAGGCCAGAACACTGAAGCTTTCTTT. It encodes CATSARGGGQNTEAFF.

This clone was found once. The CDR3 loop reads CSVPPAGGGKETQYF. The CDR3 nucleotides read TGCAGCGTCCCCCCAGCGGGAGGAGGAAAAGAGACCCAGTACTTC. The V gene is TRBV29-1, the J gene TRBJ2-5, with TRBD2 matching over 9 bases. V trimming: 6 bases; J trimming: 3 bases; junction bases outside the gene matches: 11. This CDR3 has 15 residues. In germline, CDR1 is SQVTM, CDR2 ANQGSEA. Together with reference TRBV29-1 and TRBJ2-5, the CDR3 gives the full variable domain: SAVISQKPSRDICQRGTSLTIQCQVDSQVTMMFWYRQQPGQSLTLIATANQGSEATYESGFVIDKFPISRPNLTFSTLTVSNMSPEDSSIYLCSVPPAGGGKETQYFGPGTRLLVL.

The CDR3 DNA follows: TGTGCCAGCAAGGGGGCTGGGGCCAACGTCCTGACTTTC. This sequence encodes CASKGAGANVLTF. The chain carries TRBV7-8 and TRBJ2-6; D is possibly TRBD1 (6 bases). Germline V CDR1 and CDR2: SGHVS, FQNEAQ. The germline V and J ends were trimmed by 7 bases and 2 bases, with 6 bases remaining between them. The CDR3 consists of 13 residues.

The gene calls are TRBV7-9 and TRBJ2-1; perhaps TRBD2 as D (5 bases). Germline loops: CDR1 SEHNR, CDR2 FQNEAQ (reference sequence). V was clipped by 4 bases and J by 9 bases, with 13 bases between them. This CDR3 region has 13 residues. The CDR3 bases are TGTGCCAGCAGCTCCACTAGGACGAGTGAGCAGTTCTTC. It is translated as CASSSTRTSEQFF.

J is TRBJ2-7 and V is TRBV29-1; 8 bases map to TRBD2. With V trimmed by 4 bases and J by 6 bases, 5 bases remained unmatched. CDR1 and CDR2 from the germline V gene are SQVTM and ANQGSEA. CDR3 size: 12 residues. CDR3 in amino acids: CSVGSGNGEQYF. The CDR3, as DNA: TGCAGCGTTGGTAGCGGGAATGGCGAGCAGTACTTC.

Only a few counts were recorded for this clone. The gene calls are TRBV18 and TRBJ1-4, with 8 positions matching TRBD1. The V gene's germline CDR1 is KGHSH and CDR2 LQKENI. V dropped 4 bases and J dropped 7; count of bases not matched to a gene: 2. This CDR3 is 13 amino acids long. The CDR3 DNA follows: TGTGCCAGCTCACGGACAGGGAGTGAAAAACTGTTTTTT. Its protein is CASSRTGSEKLFF.

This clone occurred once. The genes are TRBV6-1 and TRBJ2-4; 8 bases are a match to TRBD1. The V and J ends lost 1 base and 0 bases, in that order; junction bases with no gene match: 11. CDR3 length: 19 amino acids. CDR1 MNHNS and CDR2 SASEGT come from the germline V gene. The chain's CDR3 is CASSEDVPGQGVAKNIQYF. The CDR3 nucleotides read TGTGCCAGCAGTGAAGACGTACCCGGACAGGGAGTAGCCAAAAACATTCAGTACTTC.

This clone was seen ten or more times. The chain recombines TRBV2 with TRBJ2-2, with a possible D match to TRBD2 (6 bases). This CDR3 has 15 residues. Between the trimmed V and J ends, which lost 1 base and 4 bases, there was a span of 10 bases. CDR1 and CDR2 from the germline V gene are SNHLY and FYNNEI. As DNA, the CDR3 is TGTGCCAGCAGTGAAGGCGGGACTCCCACCGGGGAGCTGTTTTTT. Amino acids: CASSEGGTPTGELFF.

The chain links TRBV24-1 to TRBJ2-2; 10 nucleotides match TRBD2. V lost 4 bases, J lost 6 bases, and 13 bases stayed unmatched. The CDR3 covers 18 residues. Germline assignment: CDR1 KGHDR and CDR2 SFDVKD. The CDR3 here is CATSDRGASGSSAGELFF. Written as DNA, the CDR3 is TGTGCCACCAGTGACCGGGGGGCTAGCGGGAGCTCCGCCGGGGAGCTGTTTTTT.

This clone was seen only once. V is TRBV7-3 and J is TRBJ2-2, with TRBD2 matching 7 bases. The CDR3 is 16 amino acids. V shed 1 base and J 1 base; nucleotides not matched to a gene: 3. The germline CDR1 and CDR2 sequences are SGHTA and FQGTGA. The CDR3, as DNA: TGTGCCAGCAGCTTAAATGGCGGGGGGAACACCGGGGAGCTGTTTTTT. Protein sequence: CASSLNGGGNTGELFF.

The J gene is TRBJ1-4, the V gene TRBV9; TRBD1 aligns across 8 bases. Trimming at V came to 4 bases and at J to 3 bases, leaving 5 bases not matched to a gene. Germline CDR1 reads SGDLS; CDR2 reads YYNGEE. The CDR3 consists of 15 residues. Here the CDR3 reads CASSTGTGSNEKLFF. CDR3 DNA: TGTGCCAGCAGCACCGGGACAGGTTCTAATGAAAAACTGTTTTTT.

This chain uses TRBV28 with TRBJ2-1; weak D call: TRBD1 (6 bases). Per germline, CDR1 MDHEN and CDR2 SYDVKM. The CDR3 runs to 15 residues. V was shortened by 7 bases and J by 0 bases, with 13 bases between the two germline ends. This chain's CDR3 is CASTFRGSSYNEQFF. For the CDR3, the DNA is TGTGCCAGCACATTTAGGGGGAGCTCCTACAATGAGCAGTTCTTC.

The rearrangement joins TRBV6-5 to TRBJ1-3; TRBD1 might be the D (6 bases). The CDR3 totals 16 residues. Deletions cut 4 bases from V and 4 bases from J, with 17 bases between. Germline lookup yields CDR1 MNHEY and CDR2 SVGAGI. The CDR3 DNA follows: TGTGCCAGCAGTTTCAGGGGCGCCCTCGGGGGAAACACCATATATTTT. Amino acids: CASSFRGALGGNTIYF.

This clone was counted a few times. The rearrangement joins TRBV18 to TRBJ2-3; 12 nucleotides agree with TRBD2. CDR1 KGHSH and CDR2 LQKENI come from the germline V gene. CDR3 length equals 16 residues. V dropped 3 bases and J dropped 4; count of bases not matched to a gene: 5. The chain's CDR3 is CASSPSSGRGPDTQYF. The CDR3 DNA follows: TGTGCCAGCTCACCCTCTAGCGGGAGGGGCCCAGATACGCAGTATTTT.

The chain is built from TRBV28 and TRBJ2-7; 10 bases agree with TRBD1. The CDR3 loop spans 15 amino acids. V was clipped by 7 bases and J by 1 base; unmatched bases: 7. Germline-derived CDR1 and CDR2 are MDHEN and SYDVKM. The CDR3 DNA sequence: TGTGCCAGCAACCTTTGGGGACAGGGGTCCTACGAGCAGTACTTC. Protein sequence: CASNLWGQGSYEQYF. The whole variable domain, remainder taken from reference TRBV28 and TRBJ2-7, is DVKVTQSSRYLVKRTGEKVFLECVQDMDHENMFWYRQDPGLGLRLIYFSYDVKMKEKGDIPEGYSVSREKKERFSLILESASTNQTSMYLCASNLWGQGSYEQYFGPGTRLTVT.

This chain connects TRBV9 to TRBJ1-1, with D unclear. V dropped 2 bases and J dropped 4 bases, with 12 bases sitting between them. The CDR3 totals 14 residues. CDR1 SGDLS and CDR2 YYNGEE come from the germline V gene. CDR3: CASSVALAGTEAFF. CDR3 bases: TGTGCCAGCAGCGTCGCCCTGGCGGGCACTGAAGCTTTCTTT.

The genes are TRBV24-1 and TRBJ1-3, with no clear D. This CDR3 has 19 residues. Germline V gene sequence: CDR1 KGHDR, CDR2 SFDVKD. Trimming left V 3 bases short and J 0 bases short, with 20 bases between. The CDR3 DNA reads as TGTGCCACCAGTGATAGTACCACCGCCAGAGGGAACTCTGGAAACACCATATATTTT. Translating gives CATSDSTTARGNSGNTIYF.

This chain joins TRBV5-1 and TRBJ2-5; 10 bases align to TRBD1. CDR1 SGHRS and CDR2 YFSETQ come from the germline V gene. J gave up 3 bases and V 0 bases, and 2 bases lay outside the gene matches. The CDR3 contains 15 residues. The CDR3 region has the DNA TGCGCCAGCAGCTTGGTGACAGGGGGCGAAGAGACCCAGTACTTC. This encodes CASSLVTGGEETQYF.

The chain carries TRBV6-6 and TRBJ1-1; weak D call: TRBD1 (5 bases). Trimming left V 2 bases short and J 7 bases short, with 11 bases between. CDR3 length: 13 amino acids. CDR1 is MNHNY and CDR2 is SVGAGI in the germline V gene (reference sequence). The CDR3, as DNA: TGTGCCAGCAGTTACGGGGCGGGGATTGAAGCTTTCTTT. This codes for CASSYGAGIEAFF.

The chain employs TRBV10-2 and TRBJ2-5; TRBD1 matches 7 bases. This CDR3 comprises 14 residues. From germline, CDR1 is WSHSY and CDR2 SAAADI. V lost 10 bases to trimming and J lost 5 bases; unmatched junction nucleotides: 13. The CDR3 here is CATLVGGGLETQYF. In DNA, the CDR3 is TGCGCCACCCTCGTAGGGGGCGGCTTGGAGACCCAGTACTTC.

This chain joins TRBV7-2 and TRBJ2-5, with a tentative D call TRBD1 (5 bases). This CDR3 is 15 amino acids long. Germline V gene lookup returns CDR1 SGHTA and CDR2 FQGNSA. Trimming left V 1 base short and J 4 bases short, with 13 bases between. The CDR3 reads CASSLVIRQGETQYF. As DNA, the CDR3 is TGTGCCAGCAGCTTAGTGATTAGGCAGGGAGAGACCCAGTACTTC.

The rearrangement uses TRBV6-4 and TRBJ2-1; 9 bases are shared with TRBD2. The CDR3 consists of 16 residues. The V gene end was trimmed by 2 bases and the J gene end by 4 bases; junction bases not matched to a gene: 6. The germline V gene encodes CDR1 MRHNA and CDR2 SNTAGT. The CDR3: CASSDVSGSTYNEQFF. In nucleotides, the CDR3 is TGTGCCAGCAGTGACGTTAGCGGGAGTACATACAATGAGCAGTTCTTC.

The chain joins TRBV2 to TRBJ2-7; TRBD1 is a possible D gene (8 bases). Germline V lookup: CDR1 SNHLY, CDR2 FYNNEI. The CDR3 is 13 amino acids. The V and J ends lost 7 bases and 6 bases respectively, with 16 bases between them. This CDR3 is CASNPYRGGEQYF. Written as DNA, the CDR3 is TGTGCCAGCAACCCCTACAGGGGGGGCGAGCAGTACTTC.